The entry below describes one T cell receptor (beta chain). These data are taken from a study of cytomegalovirus exposure and HLA in healthy donors. Germline V lookup: CDR1 MDHEN, CDR2 SYDVKM. The CDR3 totals 15 residues. The study ran its PCR with 60 Vbeta and 13 Jbeta primers. The protocol was immunoSEQ multiplex PCR, while the TCRdb copy is restricted to in-frame clones and leaves out a portion. The table has 95,000 to 150,000 clones, more than 55% seen once. The source is a man aged 18 to 35 in good health and CMV-seronegative. The specimen was PBMCs. The rearrangement uses TRBV28 and TRBJ2-5; 11 nucleotides align to TRBD1. Near its end, the DNA agrees better with TRBJ2-7, so the J call may be wrong. The CDR3 here is CASSVDRGLSYEQYF. The DNA of the CDR3 is TGTGCCAGCAGTGTGGACAGGGGGCTTTCCTACGAGCAGTACTTC.